These 5 T cell receptor beta chains came from one sample sequenced in a study of shared clonotypes between healthy human individuals. Assay: immunoSEQ multiplex PCR; the TCRdb copy retains only in-frame clones and omits some. The sample comprises 2 million to 2.5 million clones, about 95% of which are singletons, and 0.9% to 1.4% rests with the top ten. Naive CD8 isolation took CD45RO-negative cells positively selected for CCR7 and excluded terminally differentiated effector memory CD45RA+ cells. What was sequenced was naive CD8+ T cells sorted from blood. These receptors were obtained from a man aged 18 to 30 in good health.

This chain connects TRBV5-5 to TRBJ2-7; D unclear. Deletions cut 0 bases from V and 2 bases from J, with 12 bases between. Germline CDR1 and CDR2: SGHKS and YYEKEE (reference sequence). The CDR3 sequence is 15 residues long. The CDR3 is CASSLEHPYPYEQYF. The CDR3 DNA sequence: TGTGCCAGCAGCTTGGAACATCCATACCCCTACGAGCAGTACTTC.

Notes on this clone: Other DNA variants within this sample encode the same CDR3. The chain combines TRBV5-1 with TRBJ2-1; the match to TRBD2 covers 9 bases. This CDR3 has 15 residues. With 4 bases clipped from V and 3 bases from J, the junction kept 5 bases outside the gene matches. The V gene's germline CDR1 is SGHRS and CDR2 YFSETQ. In nucleotides, the CDR3 is TGCGCCAGCAGCCTTACTAGCGGGTACTACAATGAGCAGTTCTTC. This encodes CASSLTSGYYNEQFF.

The chain links TRBV5-6 to TRBJ2-7; 10 bases are a match to TRBD1. Germline trimming cut 3 bases from V and 4 bases from J; bases unmatched to any gene: 7. The CDR3 runs 15 residues. Germline CDR1 is SGHDT and CDR2 is YYEEEE. CDR3 residues: CASSWVTGGEYEQYF. The CDR3 DNA reads as TGTGCCAGCAGCTGGGTGACAGGGGGCGAGTACGAGCAGTACTTC. Using reference TRBV5-6 and TRBJ2-7 for the parts outside the CDR3, the full variable domain is DAGVTQSPTHLIKTRGQQVTLRCSPKSGHDTVSWYQQALGQGPQFIFQYYEEEERQRGNFPDRFSGHQFPNYSSELNVNALLLGDSALYLCASSWVTGGEYEQYFGPGTRLTVT.

CDR3: CASSQGDTSYEQYF. In DNA, the CDR3 is TGTGCCAGCAGCCAGGGGGACACATCCTACGAGCAGTACTTC. The chain joins TRBV11-3 to TRBJ2-7, with 7 bases identical to TRBD1. With 5 bases clipped from V and 1 base from J, the junction kept 5 bases outside the gene matches. The CDR3 loop spans 14 amino acids. Germline CDR1 reads SGHNT; CDR2 reads YENEEA.

The chain is built from TRBV10-1 and TRBJ2-2, with D perhaps TRBD1 (5 bases). The germline V gene has CDR1 WNHNN and CDR2 SYGVQD (reference sequence). This CDR3 spans 15 amino acids. The V gene lost 4 bases and the J gene lost 4 bases, with 13 bases spanning the gap. This chain's CDR3 is CASSGPGLSTGELFF. The CDR3 nucleotides are TGCGCCAGCAGTGGTCCAGGGCTAAGCACCGGGGAGCTGTTTTTT.